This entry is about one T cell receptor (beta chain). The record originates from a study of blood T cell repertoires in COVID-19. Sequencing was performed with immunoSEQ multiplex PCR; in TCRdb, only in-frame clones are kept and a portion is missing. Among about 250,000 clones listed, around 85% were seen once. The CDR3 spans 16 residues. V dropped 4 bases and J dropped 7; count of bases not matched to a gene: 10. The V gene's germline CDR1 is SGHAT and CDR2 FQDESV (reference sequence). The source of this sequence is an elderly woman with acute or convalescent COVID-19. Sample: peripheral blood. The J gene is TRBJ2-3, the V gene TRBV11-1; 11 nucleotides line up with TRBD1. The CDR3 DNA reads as TGTGCCAGCAGCTCGGGGGACAGGGGGGACGTGTATACGCAGTATTTT. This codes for CASSSGDRGDVYTQYF.